Each of the 9 T cell receptor beta chains below was sequenced from the same sample in a study of response to subunit inactivated influenza vaccine. TCRdb fed the RT-PCR reads into MiXCR, producing one record per CDR3 protein. The sample carries hundreds of thousands of distinct CDR3 sequences, around 8% recorded once. Here the sequenced sample was PBMCs from blood, taken less than 30 months after vaccination. These receptors all stem from a man aged 45-69 years who received an inactivated influenza vaccine.

The table lists this clonotype with many counts. V and J are TRBV2 and TRBJ1-1; unclear D gene. Trimming stripped 7 bases from V and 0 bases from J, with 15 bases between. Germline V lookup: CDR1 SNHLY, CDR2 FYNNEI. This CDR3 is built from 15 residues. For the CDR3, the DNA is TGTGCCAGCACCCTCAGTCGGACCATGAACACTGAAGCTTTCTTT. As protein: CASTLSRTMNTEAFF.

This clonotype has more than one count but fewer than ten. This chain connects TRBV6-5 to TRBJ2-3; D assignment may be TRBD1 or TRBD2 (5 bases each). The CDR3 length is 13 residues. Trimming pared 2 bases from V and 6 bases from J, leaving 9 bases between. CDR1 and CDR2 from the germline V gene are MNHEY and SVGAGI. CDR3 in amino acids: CASSYGGYDTQYF. The CDR3 DNA follows: TGTGCCAGCAGTTACGGGGGTTACGATACGCAGTATTTT.

This clonotype was picked up many times. V usage is TRBV27 and J usage is TRBJ2-7; the match to TRBD1 covers 8 bases. V was pared by 6 bases and J by 8 bases, with 12 bases of the junction left unmatched. Germline V gene sequence: CDR1 MNHEY, CDR2 SMNVEV (reference sequence). The CDR3 spans 14 residues. CDR3 region: CASRETGALIKQYF. The CDR3 coding sequence is TGTGCCAGCAGGGAGACAGGGGCCCTAATTAAGCAGTACTTC.

This clonotype was found many times. This chain links TRBV12-3 or TRBV12-4 with TRBJ1-1, with 7 bases lining up with TRBD1. This CDR3 is built from 13 residues. Trimming cost V 6 bases and J 7 bases; bases outside gene matches: 8. The CDR3 region is CASRMNRGNEAFF. DNA for the CDR3: TGTGCCAGCAGAATGAACAGGGGTAATGAAGCTTTCTTT.

This clonotype has ten or more counts. V gene TRBV28 combines with J gene TRBJ2-3; the match to TRBD2 covers 14 bases. The CDR3 extends over 17 amino acids. The ends lost 4 bases at V and 5 bases at J; junction bases unmatched: 8. Germline CDR1 reads MDHEN; CDR2 reads SYDVKM. CDR3 DNA: TGTGCCAGCAGTTCAAGAGGACTAGCGGGAGGTGAAGATACGCAGTATTTT. Translating gives CASSSRGLAGGEDTQYF.

This clonotype was counted only a few times. The chain links TRBV6-1 to TRBJ2-7, with TRBD1 as a possible D gene (6 bases). Germline V gene lookup returns CDR1 MNHNS and CDR2 SASEGT. Trimming removed 5 bases from V and 0 bases from J, with 14 bases in between. This CDR3 is 15 amino acids long. The CDR3 sequence: CASSRDKKSSYEQYF. The CDR3 DNA is TGTGCCAGCAGTAGGGACAAAAAAAGCTCCTACGAGCAGTACTTC.

A few counts support this clonotype. The CDR3 nucleotides are TGCGCCAGCAGCCCAAGGGTACAGGGACGTGAAAAACTGTTTTTT. Translation: CASSPRVQGREKLFF. The rearrangement links TRBV4-3 to TRBJ1-4; D perhaps matches TRBD1 (6 bases). The germline V gene has CDR1 LGHNA and CDR2 YSLEER. Trimming took 4 bases from V and 7 from J, leaving 16 bases between them. The CDR3 length is 15 residues.

This clonotype was seen ten or more times. CDR3 DNA sequence: TGCAGCGTGGGTGGGAGTGAGACCCAGTACTTC. Its translation: CSVGGSETQYF. The chain couples TRBV29-1 to TRBJ2-5; a weak D match, TRBD2 (5 bases). Germline V gene sequence: CDR1 SQVTM, CDR2 ANQGSEA. The V and J ends lost 6 bases and 5 bases respectively, with 10 bases between them. This CDR3 is built from 11 residues.

This clonotype was counted ten times or more. This chain connects TRBV20-1 to TRBJ2-7; weak D call: TRBD2 (6 bases). The CDR3 runs to 14 residues. Germline V CDR1 and CDR2: DFQATT, SNEGSKA (reference sequence). V dropped 5 bases and J dropped 3 bases, with 17 bases sitting between them. CDR3 nucleotides: TGCAGTGCTCGGCCGGGACTTTCAATCTACGAGCAGTACTTC. Translated, it gives CSARPGLSIYEQYF.